The 7 T cell receptor beta chains given below trace back to one sample, sequenced in a study of cytomegalovirus exposure and HLA in healthy donors. In the PCR, 60 Vbeta and 13 Jbeta primers were used. Profiling relied on immunoSEQ multiplex PCR, and the TCRdb table lists in-frame clones only, not all of them. Here the sample table reports tens of thousands of clones. The sample consisted of PBMCs. The receptors shown here come from a man younger than 40 in good health and CMV-seropositive.

The chain recombines TRBV19 with TRBJ1-2; 7 positions agree with TRBD1. CDR1 and CDR2 (germline): LNHDA, SQIVND (reference sequence). The CDR3 contains 13 residues. The V and J ends lost 6 bases and 2 bases, in that order; junction bases with no gene match: 3. The CDR3 sequence: CASRGGLNYGYTF. The CDR3 DNA follows: TGTGCCAGTAGAGGGGGCCTAAACTATGGCTACACCTTC. Full variable domain (missing parts from reference TRBV19 and TRBJ1-2): DGGITQSPKYLFRKEGQNVTLSCEQNLNHDAMYWYRQDPGQGLRLIYYSQIVNDFQKGDIAEGYSVSREKKESFPLTVTSAQKNPTAFYLCASRGGLNYGYTFGSGTRLTVV.

The V and J genes are TRBV28 and TRBJ1-1, with TRBD1 as a possible D gene (6 bases). This CDR3 has 13 residues. Between the trimmed V and J ends, which lost 8 bases and 5 bases, there was a span of 15 bases. From germline, CDR1 is MDHEN and CDR2 SYDVKM. The CDR3 sequence is CASGRQARTEAFF. As DNA, the CDR3 is TGTGCCAGCGGTCGACAGGCACGGACTGAAGCTTTCTTT.

The rearrangement links TRBV7-3 to TRBJ1-5; maybe TRBD1 (5 bases). The CDR3 spans 14 residues. Germline V CDR1 and CDR2: SGHTA, FQGTGA. Between the trimmed V and J ends, which lost 5 bases and 4 bases, there was a span of 12 bases. CDR3: CASSPDSTNQPQHF. The DNA for the CDR3 is TGTGCCAGCAGCCCCGACAGTACAAATCAGCCCCAGCATTTT.

The chain uses TRBV2 and TRBJ1-5, with D possibly being TRBD1 (6 bases). This CDR3 has 17 residues. V gave up 9 bases and J gave up 2 bases, with 23 bases separating them. Germline CDR1 and CDR2: SNHLY and FYNNEI. The CDR3 DNA reads TGTGCCAGTAGGGGCCCCTCGGGGGGGCGACGCAATCAGCCCCAGCATTTT. This sequence encodes CASRGPSGGRRNQPQHF.

V gene TRBV2 combines with J gene TRBJ1-6; possible D gene TRBD1, 5 bases. Germline V gene sequence: CDR1 SNHLY, CDR2 FYNNEI. Trimming pared 7 bases from V and 10 bases from J, leaving 11 bases between. CDR3 length equals 12 residues. The CDR3 nucleotides are TGTGCCAGCAACTCGGGGGAGTCACCCCTCCACTTT. Translating it yields CASNSGESPLHF.

The chain carries TRBV6-6 and TRBJ1-1; tentatively, D is TRBD1 (5 bases). Germline CDR1 and CDR2: MNHNY and SVGAGI (reference sequence). The CDR3 is made up of 14 amino acids. The V gene lost 5 bases and the J gene lost 4 bases, with 14 bases spanning the gap. In DNA, the CDR3 is TGTGCCAGCAGTCCTGGGCGGGGGTTCACTGAAGCTTTCTTT. This gives the protein CASSPGRGFTEAFF.

The genes are TRBV30 and TRBJ2-1; D uncertain. V lost 0 bases and J 13 bases, leaving 13 bases between the germline ends. This CDR3 has 12 residues. Germline loops: CDR1 GTSNPN, CDR2 SVGIG (reference sequence). The CDR3 region has the DNA TGTGCCTGGAGTGTACTCCTTGGTTTTCAGTTCTTC. This translates into CAWSVLLGFQFF.